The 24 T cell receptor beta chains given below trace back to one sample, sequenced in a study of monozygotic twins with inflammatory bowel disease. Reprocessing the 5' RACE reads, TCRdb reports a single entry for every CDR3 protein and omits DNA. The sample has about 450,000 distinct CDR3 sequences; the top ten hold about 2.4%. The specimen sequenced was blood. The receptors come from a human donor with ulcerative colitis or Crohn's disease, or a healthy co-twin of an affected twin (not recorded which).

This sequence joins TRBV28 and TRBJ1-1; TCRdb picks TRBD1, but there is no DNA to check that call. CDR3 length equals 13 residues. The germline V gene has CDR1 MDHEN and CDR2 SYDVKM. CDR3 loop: CASSLTGKGEAFF.

The CDR3 loop reads CASSSPRSSYNEQFF. The chain recombines TRBV5-1 with TRBJ2-1; with no DNA, the TCRdb D assignment of TRBD1 cannot be verified. The CDR3 sequence is 15 residues long. The germline V gene encodes CDR1 SGHRS and CDR2 YFSETQ.

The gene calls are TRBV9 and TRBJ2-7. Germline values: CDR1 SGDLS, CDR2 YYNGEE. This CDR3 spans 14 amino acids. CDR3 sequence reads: CASSPDERLYEQYF.

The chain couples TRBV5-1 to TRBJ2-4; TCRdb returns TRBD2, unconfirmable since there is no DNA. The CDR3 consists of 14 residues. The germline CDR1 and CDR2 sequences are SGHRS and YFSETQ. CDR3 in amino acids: CASSSGLLKNIQYF.

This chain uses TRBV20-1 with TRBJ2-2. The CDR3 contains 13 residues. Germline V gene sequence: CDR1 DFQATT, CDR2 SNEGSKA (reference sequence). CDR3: CSARVFVSGELFF.

This CDR3 is CASSATGLTDTQYF. The gene calls are TRBV7-9 and TRBJ2-3; there is no DNA to check the TCRdb D call of TRBD2. The CDR3 length is 14 residues. Germline V CDR1 and CDR2: SEHNR, FQNEAQ (reference sequence).

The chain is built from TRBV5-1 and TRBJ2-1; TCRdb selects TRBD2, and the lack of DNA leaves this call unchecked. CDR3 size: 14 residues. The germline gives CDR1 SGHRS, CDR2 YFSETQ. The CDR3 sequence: CASSLILGDNEQFF.

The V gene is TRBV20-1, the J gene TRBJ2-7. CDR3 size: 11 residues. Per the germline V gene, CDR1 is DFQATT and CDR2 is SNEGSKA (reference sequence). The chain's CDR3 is CSARDRDEQYF.

The CDR3 spells CASSLEGFGVYNEQFF. The chain uses TRBV5-1 and TRBJ2-1; TCRdb's assignment of TRBD1 cannot be checked, as there is no DNA. The CDR3 is 16 amino acids. Germline assignment: CDR1 SGHRS and CDR2 YFSETQ.

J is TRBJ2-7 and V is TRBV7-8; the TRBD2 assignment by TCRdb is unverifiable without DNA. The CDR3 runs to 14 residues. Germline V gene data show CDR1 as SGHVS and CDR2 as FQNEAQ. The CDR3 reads CASSLGLAAYEQYF.

This chain's CDR3 is CASSPNRGTNEKLFF. The rearrangement links TRBV18 to TRBJ1-4; TCRdb reports TRBD1, a call that lacks DNA to check it against. Germline CDR1 reads KGHSH; CDR2 reads LQKENI. The CDR3 has 15 amino acids.

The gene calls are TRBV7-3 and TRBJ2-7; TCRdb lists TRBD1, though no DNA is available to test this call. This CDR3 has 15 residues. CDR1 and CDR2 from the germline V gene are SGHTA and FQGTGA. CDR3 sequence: CASSLTEFPGHEQYF.

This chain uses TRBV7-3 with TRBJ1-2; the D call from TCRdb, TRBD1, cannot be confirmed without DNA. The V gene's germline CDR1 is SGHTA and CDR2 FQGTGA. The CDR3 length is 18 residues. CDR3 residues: CASSLTGVTGMDKDGYTF.

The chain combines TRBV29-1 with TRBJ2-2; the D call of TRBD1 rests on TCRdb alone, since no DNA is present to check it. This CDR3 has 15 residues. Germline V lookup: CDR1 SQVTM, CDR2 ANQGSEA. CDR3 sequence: CSVGEKGARAGELFF.

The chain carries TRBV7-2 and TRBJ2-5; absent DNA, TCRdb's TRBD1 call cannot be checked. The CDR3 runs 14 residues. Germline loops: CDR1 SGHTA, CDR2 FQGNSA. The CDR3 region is CASCAWDGKETQYF.

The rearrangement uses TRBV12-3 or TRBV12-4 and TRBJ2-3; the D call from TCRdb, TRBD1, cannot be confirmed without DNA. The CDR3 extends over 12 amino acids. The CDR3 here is CASSPGEDTQYF.

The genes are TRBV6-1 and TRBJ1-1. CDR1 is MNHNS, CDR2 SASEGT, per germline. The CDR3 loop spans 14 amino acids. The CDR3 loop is CASSEAAVNTEAFF.

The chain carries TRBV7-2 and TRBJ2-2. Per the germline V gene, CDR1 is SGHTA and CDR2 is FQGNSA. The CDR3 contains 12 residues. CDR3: CASSPTSGELFF. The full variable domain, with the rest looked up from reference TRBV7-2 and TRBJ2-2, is GAGVSQSPSNKVTEKGKDVELRCDPISGHTALYWYRQSLGQGLEFLIYFQGNSAPDKSGLPSDRFSAERTGGSVSTLTIQRTQQEDSAVYLCASSPTSGELFFGEGSRLTVL.

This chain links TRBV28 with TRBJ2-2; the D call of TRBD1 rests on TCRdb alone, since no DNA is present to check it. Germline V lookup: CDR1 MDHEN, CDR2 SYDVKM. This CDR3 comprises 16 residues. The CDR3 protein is CATPRKTGTNTGELFF. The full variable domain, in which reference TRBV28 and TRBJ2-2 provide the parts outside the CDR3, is DVKVTQSSRYLVKRTGEKVFLECVQDMDHENMFWYRQDPGLGLRLIYFSYDVKMKEKGDIPEGYSVSREKKERFSLILESASTNQTSMYLCATPRKTGTNTGELFFGEGSRLTVL.

The CDR3 is CASSLEPRGQPQHF. The chain employs TRBV7-2 and TRBJ1-5; there is no DNA to check the TCRdb D call of TRBD1. The germline V gene encodes CDR1 SGHTA and CDR2 FQGNSA. CDR3 length: 14 residues.

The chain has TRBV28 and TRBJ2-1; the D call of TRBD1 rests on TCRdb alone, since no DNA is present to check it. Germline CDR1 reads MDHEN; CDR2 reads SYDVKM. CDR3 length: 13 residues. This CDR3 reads CASSVGAVNEQFF.

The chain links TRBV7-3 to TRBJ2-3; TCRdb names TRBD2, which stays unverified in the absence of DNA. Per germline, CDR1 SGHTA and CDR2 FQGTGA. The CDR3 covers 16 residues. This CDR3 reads CASSLQGLIGEDTQYF.

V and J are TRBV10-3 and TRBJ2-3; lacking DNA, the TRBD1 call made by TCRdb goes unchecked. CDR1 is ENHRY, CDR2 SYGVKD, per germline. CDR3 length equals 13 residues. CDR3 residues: CAISAPSGSVNYF.

This CDR3 is CASSEGGPAPGGYTF. The chain links TRBV25-1 to TRBJ1-2; TCRdb indicates TRBD1, and absent DNA this call remains unverified. Per the germline V gene, CDR1 is MGHDK and CDR2 is SYGVNS. The CDR3 is made up of 15 amino acids.